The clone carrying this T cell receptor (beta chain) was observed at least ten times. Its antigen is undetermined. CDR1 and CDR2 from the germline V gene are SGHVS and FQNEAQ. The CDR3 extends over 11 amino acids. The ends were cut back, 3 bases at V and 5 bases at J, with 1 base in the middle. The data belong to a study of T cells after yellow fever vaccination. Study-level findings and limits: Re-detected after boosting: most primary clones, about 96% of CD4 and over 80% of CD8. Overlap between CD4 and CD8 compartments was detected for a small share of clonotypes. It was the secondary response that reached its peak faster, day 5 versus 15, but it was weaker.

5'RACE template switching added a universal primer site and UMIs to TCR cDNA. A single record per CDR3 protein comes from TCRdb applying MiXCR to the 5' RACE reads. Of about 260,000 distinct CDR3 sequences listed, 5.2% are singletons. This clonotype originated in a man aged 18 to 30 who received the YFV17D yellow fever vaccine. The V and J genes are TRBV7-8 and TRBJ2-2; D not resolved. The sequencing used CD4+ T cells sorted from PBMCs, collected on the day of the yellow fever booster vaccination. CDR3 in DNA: TGTGCCAGCAGCTTTACCGGGGAGCTGTTTTTT. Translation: CASSFTGELFF.